This passage covers 13 T cell receptor beta chains from one sample sequenced in a study of OX40 agonist ivuxolimab in advanced cancers. Method: immunoSEQ multiplex PCR; TCRdb's copy keeps in-frame clones and lacks some. The data hold about 76,000 clones, with over 75% observed a single time. Sequencing used CD4+ or CD8+ T cells sorted from blood, obtained in a trial of the OX40 agonist ivuxolimab. These receptors were collected from an adult with an advanced solid tumor such as melanoma, head and neck, liver or kidney cancer.

This chain joins TRBV7-2 and TRBJ1-4; D perhaps matches TRBD1 (6 bases). Germline loops: CDR1 SGHTA, CDR2 FQGNSA. V lost 5 bases and J lost 0, with 10 bases in between. The CDR3 extends over 15 amino acids. The CDR3 sequence: CASSLGGTTNEKLFF. The CDR3 DNA reads TGTGCCAGCAGCCTAGGGGGAACAACTAATGAAAAACTGTTTTTT.

The CDR3 DNA follows: TGTGCCTGGAGCGCCAACTCTAAGGGGACTGAAGCTTTCTTT. Encoded protein: CAWSANSKGTEAFF. This sequence joins TRBV30 and TRBJ1-1; D is perhaps TRBD1 (5 bases). V dropped 3 bases and J dropped 5 bases, with 16 bases sitting between them. The CDR3 is made up of 14 amino acids. Germline loops: CDR1 GTSNPN, CDR2 SVGIG (reference sequence).

This chain joins TRBV30 and TRBJ2-2; TRBD1 is a possible D gene (7 bases). The CDR3 covers 13 residues. The germline V and J ends were trimmed by 5 bases and 7 bases, with 14 bases remaining between them. Germline CDR1 GTSNPN, CDR2 SVGIG (reference sequence). Written as DNA, the CDR3 is TGTGCCTGGCGGAAGCAGGGGGGCGGGGAGCTGTTTTTT. It translates to CAWRKQGGGELFF.

This sequence joins TRBV27 and TRBJ2-2; TRBD1 matches 9 bases. The CDR3 extends over 15 amino acids. Trimming at V came to 6 bases and at J to 6 bases, leaving 8 bases not matched to a gene. The V gene's germline CDR1 is MNHEY and CDR2 SMNVEV (reference sequence). The CDR3 loop reads CASRIRDRVPGELFF. The CDR3 bases are TGTGCCAGCAGAATCAGGGACAGGGTTCCCGGGGAGCTGTTTTTT.

Written as DNA, the CDR3 is TGTGCCAGCAGTAGTTTCGGGACAGGGTCCTACGAGCAGTACTTC. It is translated as CASSSFGTGSYEQYF. The V call is TRBV27, the J call TRBJ2-7, with 9 bases fitting TRBD1. The CDR3 consists of 15 residues. Germline-derived CDR1 and CDR2 are MNHEY and SMNVEV (reference sequence). Losses at the gene ends were 5 bases for V and 1 base for J; bases not matched to a gene: 6.

J is TRBJ1-2 and V is TRBV6-1; TRBD1 might be the D (6 bases). V was shortened by 3 bases and J by 7 bases, with 15 bases between the two germline ends. CDR3 size: 14 residues. Germline V CDR1 and CDR2: MNHNS, SASEGT. The DNA for the CDR3 is TGTGCCAGCAGTGAGTCCTGGGGGCAGGGTGGCTACACCTTC. This encodes CASSESWGQGGYTF.

The genes are TRBV9 and TRBJ2-7; 10 bases agree with TRBD1. The CDR3 has 16 amino acids. J gave up 3 bases and V 4 bases, and 10 bases lay outside the gene matches. Per the germline V gene, CDR1 is SGDLS and CDR2 is YYNGEE. CDR3 sequence (DNA): TGTGCCAGCAGCTCGGGGACAGGGGCACCGATCTACGAGCAGTACTTC. Its translation: CASSSGTGAPIYEQYF.

The chain links TRBV2 to TRBJ2-1, with D possibly being TRBD1 (5 bases). V was shortened by 7 bases and J by 3 bases, with 13 bases between the two germline ends. Germline-derived CDR1 and CDR2 are SNHLY and FYNNEI. CDR3 size: 14 residues. This CDR3 reads CASKYSRVYNEQFF. In DNA, the CDR3 is TGTGCCAGCAAATATTCCAGGGTCTACAATGAGCAGTTCTTC.

The chain links TRBV9 to TRBJ2-5; 9 nucleotides match TRBD2. Germline V gene data show CDR1 as SGDLS and CDR2 as YYNGEE. This CDR3 is 14 amino acids long. Trimming at V came to 4 bases and at J to 5 bases, leaving 6 bases not matched to a gene. CDR3 sequence reads: CASSFIAGDETQYF. The CDR3 bases are TGTGCCAGCAGCTTCATAGCGGGAGATGAGACCCAGTACTTC.

As DNA, the CDR3 is TGTGCCAGCAAAGAGACAGGGGGCTCATACGAGCAGTACTTC. It encodes CASKETGGSYEQYF. The chain uses TRBV25-1 and TRBJ2-7; 10 nucleotides match TRBD1. Germline V gives CDR1 MGHDK, CDR2 SYGVNS. CDR3 length: 14 amino acids. V shed 7 bases, J shed 4 bases, and the junction held 7 bases outside the gene matches.

The chain has TRBV14 and TRBJ2-1, with 11 bases aligning to TRBD2. The V segment lost 4 bases and the J segment 7 bases; nucleotides outside the gene matches: 15. The CDR3 length is 18 residues. Germline loops: CDR1 SGHDN, CDR2 FVKESK. The CDR3 loop is CASSPPGGTSGKRNEQFF. The DNA of the CDR3 is TGTGCCAGCAGCCCCCCTGGGGGGACTAGCGGAAAGAGGAATGAGCAGTTCTTC. The full variable domain, completed using reference TRBV14 and TRBJ2-1, is EAGVTQFPSHSVIEKGQTVTLRCDPISGHDNLYWYRRVMGKEIKFLLHFVKESKQDESGMPNNRFLAERTGGTYSTLKVQPAELEDSGVYFCASSPPGGTSGKRNEQFFGPGTRLTVL.

The rearrangement uses TRBV18 and TRBJ1-1; 7 nucleotides match TRBD1. The germline gives CDR1 KGHSH, CDR2 LQKENI. CDR3 size: 17 residues. V was pared by 8 bases and J by 5 bases, with 20 bases of the junction left unmatched. The CDR3 nucleotides are TGTGCCAGCCAACCTTCCCGGGACGACAGGGCGCTAACTGAAGCTTTCTTT. Its protein is CASQPSRDDRALTEAFF.

The rearrangement uses TRBV6-5 and TRBJ2-7; D is uncertain. This CDR3 comprises 13 residues. Germline V gene sequence: CDR1 MNHEY, CDR2 SVGAGI. With 7 bases removed from V and 1 base from J, the gap between germline ends came to 11 bases. The CDR3, as DNA: TGTGCCAGCACACCCCAGAATTCCTACGAGCAGTACTTC. Translated: CASTPQNSYEQYF.